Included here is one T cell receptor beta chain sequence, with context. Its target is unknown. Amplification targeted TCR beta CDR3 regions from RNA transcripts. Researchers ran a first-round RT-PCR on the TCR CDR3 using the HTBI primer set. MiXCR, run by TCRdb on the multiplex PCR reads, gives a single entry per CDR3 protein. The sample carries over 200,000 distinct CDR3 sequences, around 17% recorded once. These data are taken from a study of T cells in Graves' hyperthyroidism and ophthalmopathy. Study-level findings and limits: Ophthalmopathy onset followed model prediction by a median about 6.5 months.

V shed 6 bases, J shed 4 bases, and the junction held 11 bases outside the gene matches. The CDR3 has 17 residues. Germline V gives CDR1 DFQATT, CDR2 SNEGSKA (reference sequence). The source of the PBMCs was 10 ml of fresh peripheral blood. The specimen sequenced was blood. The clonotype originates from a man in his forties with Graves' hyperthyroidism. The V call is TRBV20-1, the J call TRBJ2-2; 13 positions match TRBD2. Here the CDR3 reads CSAGGLAGERGTGELFF. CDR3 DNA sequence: TGCAGTGCCGGTGGACTAGCGGGGGAACGGGGCACCGGGGAGCTGTTTTTT.